This TCR beta chain was sequenced for a study of shared clonotypes between healthy human individuals. Study-wide points: Sharing across four donors was highest in naive CD4 (roughly 5%) and lowest in memory CD8 (0.4%).

Note on this clone: What it binds is unknown.

The DNA input per sorted-subset replicate PCR was 200 to 250 ng, corresponding to around 30,000 T cell genomes. Assay: immunoSEQ multiplex PCR; the TCRdb copy retains only in-frame clones and omits some. Of over a million clones listed, approximately 76% are singletons. The sequencing sample was made of memory CD4+ T cells sorted from blood. Described subset: CD45RA-negative fraction. This TCR came from a man aged 18 to 29 in good health.

The CDR3 sequence is CASSPWTGEDGYTF. CDR3 nucleotides: TGTGCCAGCAGTCCTTGGACAGGGGAGGATGGCTACACCTTC. The chain links TRBV27 to TRBJ1-2; the match to TRBD1 covers 9 bases. Germline values: CDR1 MNHEY, CDR2 SMNVEV (reference sequence). The V and J ends lost 5 bases and 6 bases, in that order; junction bases with no gene match: 7. The CDR3 has 14 amino acids.